These 10 T cell receptor beta chains were all obtained from the same sample, sequenced in a study of OX40 agonist ivuxolimab in advanced cancers. Data came from immunoSEQ multiplex PCR; TCRdb stores just in-frame clones and leaves some out. This repertoire shows 86,000 or so clones, almost 95% found once; its top ten account for 2.5% to 3%. Sequencing was performed on CD4+ or CD8+ T cells sorted from blood, taken in a trial of the OX40 agonist ivuxolimab. The source is an adult with an advanced solid tumor such as melanoma, head and neck, liver or kidney cancer.

The gene calls are TRBV18 and TRBJ2-3; no clear D. V dropped 3 bases and J dropped 6 bases, with 10 bases sitting between them. Germline CDR1 is KGHSH and CDR2 is LQKENI. The CDR3 length is 13 residues. The CDR3 DNA reads as TGTGCCAGCTCACCGGCCGGAGCGGATACGCAGTATTTT. Amino acids: CASSPAGADTQYF. Variable domain in full (rest from reference TRBV18 and TRBJ2-3): NAGVMQNPRHLVRRRGQEARLRCSPMKGHSHVYWYRQLPEEGLKFMVYLQKENIIDESGMPKERFSAEFPKEGPSILRIQQVVRGDSAAYFCASSPAGADTQYFGPGTRLTVL.

The V and J genes are TRBV5-6 and TRBJ1-2; possibly TRBD1 for D (5 bases). V lost 0 bases and J lost 4, with 10 bases in between. The CDR3 runs 14 residues. CDR1 is SGHDT and CDR2 is YYEEEE in the germline V gene. DNA for the CDR3: TGTGCCAGCAGCTTGGATGGGGACTCCTATGGCTACACCTTC. Translating it yields CASSLDGDSYGYTF.

J is TRBJ1-1 and V is TRBV5-1, with a weak D call TRBD1 (6 bases). The CDR3 has 15 residues. The V gene lost 0 bases and the J gene lost 1 base, with 10 bases spanning the gap. The germline gives CDR1 SGHRS, CDR2 YFSETQ. The CDR3 nucleotides read TGCGCCAGCAGCTTGGCTTCGACAGGGAACACTGAAGCTTTCTTT. The encoded protein is CASSLASTGNTEAFF.

As DNA, the CDR3 is TGTGCCAGCAGCGTAGGGAGCGTGAGAGGGGATGAGCAGTTCTTC. This codes for CASSVGSVRGDEQFF. This chain joins TRBV9 and TRBJ2-1, with D possibly being TRBD1 or TRBD2 (5 bases each). V gave up 0 bases and J gave up 8 bases, with 15 bases separating them. The CDR3 runs 15 residues. Per the germline V gene, CDR1 is SGDLS and CDR2 is YYNGEE.

This rearrangement joins TRBV7-9 to TRBJ2-7; D is uncertain. In germline, CDR1 is SEHNR, CDR2 FQNEAQ (reference sequence). The germline V and J ends were trimmed by 0 bases and 3 bases, with 9 bases remaining between them. This CDR3 has 14 amino acids. CDR3 nucleotide sequence: TGTGCCAGCAGCTTAGCAGGTTTGCGCTACGAGCAGTACTTC. As protein: CASSLAGLRYEQYF.

This chain uses TRBV2 with TRBJ1-4; D perhaps matches TRBD1 (6 bases). The CDR3 sequence is 15 residues long. Between the trimmed V and J ends, which lost 6 bases and 5 bases, there was a span of 16 bases. CDR1 SNHLY and CDR2 FYNNEI come from the germline V gene. The CDR3 DNA reads as TGTGCCAGCAGCCCCATCAGGACAGCGAATGAAAAACTGTTTTTT. As protein: CASSPIRTANEKLFF.

The chain combines TRBV27 with TRBJ2-6; D is possibly TRBD1 or TRBD2 (5 bases each). The CDR3 has 18 residues. V was shortened by 2 bases and J by 4 bases, with 18 bases between the two germline ends. Germline V CDR1 and CDR2: MNHEY, SMNVEV (reference sequence). CDR3 in DNA: TGTGCCAGCAGTTTAGAGAGTTGGGGGTCTGCGGGGGCCAACGTCCTGACTTTC. This sequence encodes CASSLESWGSAGANVLTF.

The J gene is TRBJ2-3, the V gene TRBV5-1, with TRBD1 as a possible D gene (6 bases). The CDR3 loop spans 18 amino acids. Trimming cost V 6 bases and J 0 bases, with 23 bases left between them. Germline V lookup: CDR1 SGHRS, CDR2 YFSETQ. CDR3 nucleotides: TGCGCCAGCACCCTATACTACATACAGGGCCCCAGCACAGATACGCAGTATTTT. As protein: CASTLYYIQGPSTDTQYF.

The chain is built from TRBV10-1 and TRBJ2-3; D not resolved. Looked up from germline, CDR1 is WNHNN and CDR2 is SYGVQD (reference sequence). This CDR3 comprises 14 residues. V shed 6 bases and J shed 3 bases, with 13 bases lying between them. As DNA, the CDR3 is TGCGCCAGCAGCCTCCGGGCTGAAACAGATACGCAGTATTTT. Amino acid sequence: CASSLRAETDTQYF.

This rearrangement joins TRBV5-1 to TRBJ2-1; D remains unclear. V was pared by 2 bases and J by 6 bases, with 9 bases between. Per the germline V gene, CDR1 is SGHRS and CDR2 is YFSETQ. The CDR3 covers 13 residues. The CDR3 nucleotides are TGCGCCAGCAGCTTACCCGGGCTCAATGAGCAGTTCTTC. Its translation is CASSLPGLNEQFF. Combining the CDR3 with reference TRBV5-1 and TRBJ2-1 gives the whole variable domain KAGVTQTPRYLIKTRGQQVTLSCSPISGHRSVSWYQQTPGQGLQFLFEYFSETQRNKGNFPGRFSGRQFSNSRSEMNVSTLELGDSALYLCASSLPGLNEQFFGPGTRLTVL.